Following are 8 T cell receptor beta chains from one sample sequenced in a study of cytomegalovirus exposure and HLA in healthy donors. The PCR was carried out with 60 Vbeta primers and 13 Jbeta primers. The method was immunoSEQ multiplex PCR; TCRdb's version includes in-frame clones alone and lacks a portion of them. In all, the sample yields some 110,000 clones. The sequenced sample was PBMCs. These receptors all stem from a man in his forties or fifties in good health and CMV-seronegative.

This chain's CDR3 is CASSPIRGTKNIQYF. The CDR3 nucleotides are TGTGCCAGCAGCCCGATCAGGGGGACTAAAAACATTCAGTACTTC. The chain links TRBV7-9 to TRBJ2-4, with D perhaps matching TRBD1 (7 bases). Germline-derived CDR1 and CDR2 are SEHNR and FQNEAQ (reference sequence). The CDR3 sequence is 15 residues long. V gave up 5 bases and J gave up 4 bases, with 15 bases separating them.

V and J are TRBV6-5 and TRBJ1-1; D perhaps matches TRBD1 (6 bases). This CDR3 region has 15 residues. V lost 2 bases, J lost 5 bases, and 15 bases lay in between. Germline-derived CDR1 and CDR2 are MNHEY and SVGAGI. The CDR3 spells CASSYQAGVGTEAFF. The CDR3 region has the DNA TGTGCCAGCAGTTACCAGGCAGGGGTGGGGACTGAAGCTTTCTTT.

The chain joins TRBV28 to TRBJ2-1; the match to TRBD2 covers 8 bases. The germline V gene has CDR1 MDHEN and CDR2 SYDVKM. V trimming: 9 bases; J trimming: 2 bases; junction bases outside the gene matches: 3. This CDR3 region has 13 residues. CDR3 sequence: CASSGDAYNEQFF. The CDR3 coding sequence is TGTGCCAGTAGCGGGGACGCCTACAATGAGCAGTTCTTC. The full variable domain, with the rest looked up from reference TRBV28 and TRBJ2-1, is DVKVTQSSRYLVKRTGEKVFLECVQDMDHENMFWYRQDPGLGLRLIYFSYDVKMKEKGDIPEGYSVSREKKERFSLILESASTNQTSMYLCASSGDAYNEQFFGPGTRLTVL.

The chain is built from TRBV6-5 and TRBJ2-2; unclear D gene. CDR1 and CDR2 (germline): MNHEY, SVGAGI. Trimming took 8 bases from V and 7 from J, leaving 14 bases between them. CDR3 size: 13 residues. CDR3 in DNA: TGTGCCAGCTGGGCCGGCCTCGGCGGGGAGCTGTTTTTT. Residues: CASWAGLGGELFF.

The genes are TRBV7-8 and TRBJ2-2, with TRBD1 matching over 10 bases. The V gene end was trimmed by 3 bases and the J gene end by 6 bases; junction bases not matched to a gene: 7. The CDR3 covers 16 residues. The germline gives CDR1 SGHVS, CDR2 FQNEAQ. The DNA of the CDR3 is TGTGCCAGCAGCTTTGACAGGGGGCGCGGGGCCGGGGAGCTGTTTTTT. This sequence encodes CASSFDRGRGAGELFF.

This chain links TRBV6-6 with TRBJ1-4; possible D gene TRBD1, 6 bases. V lost 7 bases, J lost 5 bases, and 20 bases lay in between. This CDR3 is 16 amino acids long. Germline V gene sequence: CDR1 MNHNY, CDR2 SVGAGI (reference sequence). The CDR3 bases are TGTGCCAGCAAGGGAGGGGGGCGGGTCGACAATGAAAAACTGTTTTTT. Its translation: CASKGGGRVDNEKLFF.

The J gene is TRBJ2-3, the V gene TRBV4-1; possibly TRBD2 for D (6 bases). V was cut by 1 base and J by 4 bases, with 12 bases left in between. Germline assignment: CDR1 MGHRA and CDR2 YSYEKL. The CDR3 has 15 residues. The CDR3 is CASSQVGGSADTQYF. CDR3 sequence (DNA): TGCGCCAGCAGCCAAGTGGGGGGTTCGGCAGATACGCAGTATTTT.

V gene TRBV7-9 combines with J gene TRBJ1-5; 9 bases align to TRBD1. CDR3 length: 15 residues. After removal of 4 bases from V and 6 bases from J, the junction contained 7 bases not matched to a gene. Per germline, CDR1 SEHNR and CDR2 FQNEAQ (reference sequence). This CDR3 reads CASSWDRESFQPQHF. The CDR3 nucleotides are TGTGCCAGCAGCTGGGACAGGGAATCATTTCAGCCCCAGCATTTT.